The T cell receptor beta chain under discussion was sequenced for a study of T cells of healthy individuals. This clonotype was observed at least ten times. In TCRdb, the 5' RACE reads were re-called with MiXCR into one record per CDR3 protein. Here the sample spans 65,000 to 95,000 distinct CDR3 sequences, approximately 4.8% being singletons. Germline values: CDR1 LGHNA, CDR2 YSLEER. With V trimmed by 0 bases and J by 8 bases, 3 bases remained unmatched. The CDR3 spans 14 residues. The receptor's source is a female donor in good health. The rearrangement links TRBV4-3 to TRBJ2-1; 8 bases fit TRBD2. The CDR3 spells CASSQEIAGHEQFF. CDR3 coding DNA: TGCGCCAGCAGCCAAGAGATAGCGGGGCATGAGCAGTTCTTC.